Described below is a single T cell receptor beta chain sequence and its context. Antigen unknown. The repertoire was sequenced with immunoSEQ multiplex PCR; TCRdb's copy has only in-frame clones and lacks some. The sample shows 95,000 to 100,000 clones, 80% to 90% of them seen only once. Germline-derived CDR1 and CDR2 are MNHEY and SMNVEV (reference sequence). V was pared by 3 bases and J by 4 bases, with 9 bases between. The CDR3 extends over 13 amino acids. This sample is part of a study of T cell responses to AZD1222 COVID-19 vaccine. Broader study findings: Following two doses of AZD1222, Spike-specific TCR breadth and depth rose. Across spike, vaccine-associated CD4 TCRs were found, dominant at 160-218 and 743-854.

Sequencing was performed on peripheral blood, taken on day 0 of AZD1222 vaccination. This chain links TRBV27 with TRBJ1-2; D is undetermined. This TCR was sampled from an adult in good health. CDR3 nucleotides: TGTGCCAGCAGTTTTAGCCTGGGCTATGGCTACACCTTC. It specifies CASSFSLGYGYTF.